This T cell receptor (beta chain) was captured by sequencing in a study of T-cell memory formation after mild COVID-19 (dated by TCRdb to the early 2020s). Context from the whole study: Most TCR sequence clusters were specific to one of the two donors. In a couple of donors, T-cell clones that expanded and contracted after mild COVID-19 were followed by sequencing TCRalpha and TCRbeta repertoires longitudinally. The cohort comprised two young, previously healthy adult volunteers, one female and one male. Beyond this particular receptor, the publication reports: Balanced CD4/CD8 phenotypes were observed for clones contracting from day 15 to 85, whereas a bias towards CD4+ was observed for a second wave of clones expanding from day 15 to 37. SARS-CoV-2 specificity was not confirmed for the second-wave clones peaking on day 37. Contracting CD4+ clones were located mainly in the CM and EM memory subsets, whereas CD8+ clones were found to be enriched in EMRA. Only two mild cases were covered in the study, and larger cohorts including severe cases with pre-infection samples were considered necessary. Some responding clones were detected in pre-infection memory, which suggested that pre-existing cross-reactive memory T cells had joined the SARS-CoV-2 response.

PBMCs were isolated by Ficoll-Paque density gradient centrifugation. Sequencer: Illumina NovaSeq 6000. TCRalpha and TCRbeta cDNA libraries were constructed by 5'RACE with constant-segment primers, with sample barcodes and unique molecular identifiers being introduced. Trizol reagent was used to extract RNA from every sample. Libraries were amplified in two PCR steps, with a second sample barcode and Illumina TruSeq adapters added in the second step. Sequencing of the libraries was done on an Illumina NovaSeq, producing 2 x 150 bp paired-end reads. The published analysis was carried out like this. The reads were demultiplexed and collapsed into UMI-guided consensus sequences using migec v1.2.7. Using mixcr v2.1.11, UMI consensuses were aligned to TRA and TRB V and J templates and then assembled into clonotypes. A clonotype was counted as expanded or contracted only when both edgeR and NoisET called the clonotype significant, with the noise models trained on biological replicates. edgeR calls used a false discovery rate-adjusted p below 0.01 and a log2 fold-change threshold of 1. As an exploratory analysis of dynamics, max-normalized trajectories of the 1000 most abundant clonotypes were examined with PCA combined with hierarchical clustering. Each responding clone was given a CD4 or CD8 phenotype based on the CD4+ and CD8+ repertoires, which had been sequenced separately. TCRdb reprocessed the public reads (quality trimming at Q25 with fastp, clone calling with MiXCR) and kept in-frame beta chains. Each record represents a unique CDR3 protein, reported with the most common genes and DNA among its rows. The V and J calls follow TCRdb's processing rather than the paper's. In this sample the table shows about 560,000 distinct CDR3 sequences, roughly 18% of which occur a single time. More than 10% of the sample comes from the top ten.

This clonotype appeared a few times. This clone's antigen is unknown. It has no much larger one-base neighbor in the sample; base qualities were not kept. Sequenced: PBMCs or a T cell subset sorted from them (not recorded which). This receptor was obtained from an adult woman who had mild COVID-19 (a few samples of this study predate the infection). The sample titles of this study are shuffled in the database, so cell type and time point are left out; the donor was told from shared clones.

The CDR3 is CATHQFAGSRGTDTQYF. The nucleotides are TGTGCCACCCATCAGTTCGCAGGGTCTAGGGGGACAGATACGCAGTATTTT. The chain links TRBV10-3 with TRBJ2-3; tentative D gene TRBD1, with 6 bases matching. From its cysteine to its phenylalanine, the CDR3 spans 17 amino acids. The entry retains the CDR3 DNA only, 51 bases that are in frame from base 1. Trimming costs V 10 bases and J 3 bases, and their ends lie 26 bases apart. From a lookup of the germline V gene, CDR1 and CDR2 are ENHRY and SYGVKD.